These T cell receptor beta chains were read from a single sample in a study of cytomegalovirus exposure and HLA in healthy donors. Sequencing used immunoSEQ multiplex PCR; TCRdb keeps in-frame clones, though not all of them. The sample consists of over 65,000 clones, around 80% of them appearing once. The sequenced material came from PBMCs. The receptor set was obtained from a man aged 35-49 years in good health and CMV-seronegative. Each CDR3 is given with its conserved first and last residue. D genes are given only for firm matches.

>.|TRBV5-1|TRBJ2-3
TGCGCCAGCAGCTTGATGCGGCTCACAGATACGCAGTATTTT
CASSLMRLTDTQYF
>.|TRBV27|TRBJ1-6
TGTGCCAGCAGTTTATCGGGAGGGAACCATTCACCCCTCCACTTT
CASSLSGGNHSPLHF
>TRBD1|TRBV7-2|TRBJ2-3
TGTGCCAGCAGTTTCTACCGGGACAGGGGGTTTACAGATACGCAGTATTTT
CASSFYRDRGFTDTQYF
>TRBD1|TRBV7-2|TRBJ1-1
TGTGCCAGCAGCTACAGGACAGGGACGAACACTGAAGCTTTCTTT
CASSYRTGTNTEAFF
>.|TRBV5-6|TRBJ1-2
TGTGCCAGCAGCTTGGCACAGTTTGGCTACACCTTC
CASSLAQFGYTF
>.|TRBV28|TRBJ1-5
TGTGCCAGCAGATCCGGGGGGGGCAATCAGCCCCAGCATTTT
CASRSGGGNQPQHF
>TRBD2|TRBV7-9|TRBJ2-2
TGTGCCAGCAGCGACGACCCGGGACTAGAACATGGGGAGCTGTTTTTT
CASSDDPGLEHGELFF
>.|TRBV28|TRBJ2-7
TGTGCCAGCAGTTTATTATCCCCGTTCTACGAGCAGTACTTC
CASSLLSPFYEQYF
>.|TRBV11-3|TRBJ1-6
TGTGCCAGCAGCTTAGGGGCGGGCCCGGTCGGAACACCCCTCCACTTT
CASSLGAGPVGTPLHF
>TRBD1|TRBV7-8|TRBJ1-3
TGTGCCAGCAGCCCTGAGACAGGGGCCAACTCTGGAAACACCATATATTTT
CASSPETGANSGNTIYF
>.|TRBV6-5|TRBJ2-3
TGTGCCAGCAGTACAGATAATAGTGTAGATACGCAGTATTTT
CASSTDNSVDTQYF
>TRBD1|TRBV5-1|TRBJ1-1
TGCGCCAGCAGCTTGGCCGGGACAGCCCTCGGGATCTTT
CASSLAGTALGIF
>TRBD1|TRBV2|TRBJ2-7
TGTGCCAGCAGTGAATACGGGACAGGGAATCGGAACGAGCAGTACTTC
CASSEYGTGNRNEQYF
>.|TRBV29-1|TRBJ1-1
TGCAGCGGACAAGTTAATATGAACACTGAAGCTTTCTTT
CSGQVNMNTEAFF
>.|TRBV29-1|TRBJ1-1
TGCAGCAGCGTCGGGGGTTTGCACACTGAAGCTTTCTTT
CSSVGGLHTEAFF
>TRBD1|TRBV9|TRBJ2-1
TGTGCCAGCAGCGGGGGGAGACAGGGTCAGAATGAGCAGTTCTTC
CASSGGRQGQNEQFF
>.|TRBV11-2|TRBJ1-1
TGTGCCAGCAGCTTAGAATTAGACACTGAAGCTTTCTTT
CASSLELDTEAFF
>TRBD1|TRBV7-2|TRBJ2-7
TGTGCCAGCAGCGCCACGGGACAGACCTACGAGCAGTACTTC
CASSATGQTYEQYF
>.|TRBV6-1|TRBJ2-3
TGTGCCAGCGGTCGAACAGGCCGCACAGATACGCAGTATTTT
CASGRTGRTDTQYF
>.|TRBV1|TRBJ1-1
TGCACCAGCAGCCAGGCGAGACAGGGGATAAGCACTGAAGCTTTCTTT
CTSSQARQGISTEAFF
>TRBD1|TRBV28|TRBJ1-5
TGTGCCAGCAGTTTTCGAGGACAGGGATACAATCAGCCCCAGCATTTT
CASSFRGQGYNQPQHF
>.|TRBV30|TRBJ2-2
TGTGCCTGGACCGGGGTCGGGACCGGGGAGCTGTTTTTT
CAWTGVGTGELFF